These 27 T cell receptor beta chains share one sample of origin, sequenced in a study of human T cells and chemical hapten exposure. Within the library, unique molecular identifiers were attached to each individual cDNA molecule. TCRdb reprocessed the reads with MiXCR, giving one entry per CDR3 protein. The repertoire consists of about 120,000 distinct CDR3 sequences, with around 8.5% occurring once and the leading ten covering 1.4%. Sequencing started from total RNA isolated from unfractionated whole blood. The material sequenced was whole blood. Receptors originate from a human donor in good health. Some clones in this sample may be carry-over from other donors' samples.

This chain joins TRBV27 and TRBJ2-1; 9 bases line up with TRBD1. This CDR3 spans 15 amino acids. CDR1 is MNHEY and CDR2 is SMNVEV in the germline V gene (reference sequence). The trim removed 0 bases at V and 7 bases at J, leaving 4 bases unmatched. The chain's CDR3 is CASSLSEGTGNEQFF. Written as DNA, the CDR3 is TGTGCCAGCAGTTTATCGGAGGGGACAGGGAATGAGCAGTTCTTC.

Ten or more counts support this clonotype. The V call is TRBV2, the J call TRBJ1-3; the D is unclear. This CDR3 contains 14 residues. Germline CDR1 and CDR2: SNHLY and FYNNEI. V lost 5 bases and J lost 0, with 8 bases in between. The CDR3 loop is CASSKTYSGNTIYF. CDR3 bases: TGTGCCAGCAGTAAGACCTACTCTGGAAACACCATATATTTT.

At least ten counts were recorded for this clonotype. The chain couples TRBV7-2 to TRBJ1-1, with D possibly matching TRBD1 (5 bases). V lost 5 bases to trimming and J lost 2 bases, with 15 bases between them. This CDR3 has 15 amino acids. The germline V gene has CDR1 SGHTA and CDR2 FQGNSA. The CDR3, as DNA: TGTGCCAGCAGCAGAGGGGACCGACGAAACACTGAAGCTTTCTTT. It encodes CASSRGDRRNTEAFF.

The CDR3 bases are TGTGCCAGCAGTTACCTAGCGCCAGTCACAGATACGCAGTATTTT. It specifies CASSYLAPVTDTQYF. The chain couples TRBV6-5 to TRBJ2-3; D might be TRBD2 (6 bases). Germline V CDR1 and CDR2: MNHEY, SVGAGI. Trimming cost V 2 bases and J 2 bases, with 11 bases left between them. This CDR3 comprises 15 residues.

This clonotype was seen many times. V is TRBV6-5 and J is TRBJ1-2; D might be TRBD1 (6 bases). Germline assignment: CDR1 MNHEY and CDR2 SVGAGI. Trimming took 4 bases from V and 5 from J, leaving 23 bases between them. This CDR3 is 17 amino acids long. CDR3 nucleotides: TGTGCCAGCAGTTCCGGGACACCGAACGACTTCCTATATGGCTACACCTTC. Translated, it gives CASSSGTPNDFLYGYTF.

The rearrangement joins TRBV14 to TRBJ2-1; D is undetermined. The germline gives CDR1 SGHDN, CDR2 FVKESK. The V and J ends lost 2 bases and 5 bases respectively, with 19 bases between them. The CDR3 extends over 17 amino acids. CDR3: CASSQSRLRVRDNEQFF. The CDR3 DNA is TGTGCCAGCAGCCAATCCCGTCTCCGGGTACGAGACAATGAGCAGTTCTTC.

In its sample, this clonotype was seen a few times. V gene TRBV10-3 combines with J gene TRBJ2-3; no reliable D call. The V end lost 4 bases, the J end lost 3 bases, and 8 bases lay between the germline ends. This CDR3 has 13 amino acids. CDR1 and CDR2 (germline): ENHRY, SYGVKD. Here the CDR3 DNA reads TGTGCCATCAGTGGAAAAGGGACAGATACGCAGTATTTT. Translating gives CAISGKGTDTQYF.

This clonotype occurred many times. The V gene is TRBV6-5, the J gene TRBJ2-5; 9 bases match TRBD1. The CDR3 loop spans 18 amino acids. Germline assignment: CDR1 MNHEY and CDR2 SVGAGI. With 2 bases clipped from V and 5 bases from J, the junction kept 15 bases outside the gene matches. CDR3: CASSYLSPHRGPRETQYF. In nucleotides, the CDR3 is TGTGCCAGCAGTTACCTTTCCCCACACAGGGGGCCGCGGGAGACCCAGTACTTC.

This clonotype was seen many times. The chain couples TRBV7-9 to TRBJ1-3; D might be TRBD1 (6 bases). The ends were cut back, 1 base at V and 8 bases at J, with 24 bases in the middle. Germline V CDR1 and CDR2: SEHNR, FQNEAQ (reference sequence). The CDR3 consists of 18 residues. The CDR3 DNA follows: TGTGCCAGCAGCTTAGGGGATTCGACAGGCCTCATGCTGGACACCATATATTTT. It translates to CASSLGDSTGLMLDTIYF.

The chain recombines TRBV12-3 or TRBV12-4 with TRBJ1-1, with D possibly being TRBD1 (6 bases). The ends were cut back, 5 bases at V and 0 bases at J, with 16 bases in the middle. The CDR3 is made up of 16 amino acids. The CDR3 spells CASSPQQGPLNTEAFF. The CDR3 DNA sequence: TGTGCCAGCAGTCCCCAACAGGGACCGCTGAACACTGAAGCTTTCTTT.

This clonotype was found many times. The CDR3 reads CASSLGSTEAFF. In DNA form, the CDR3 reads TGCGCCAGCAGCTTGGGCAGCACTGAAGCTTTCTTT. The V and J genes are TRBV5-1 and TRBJ1-1; no clear D. V gave up 0 bases and J gave up 4 bases, with 4 bases separating them. CDR3 length equals 12 residues. CDR1 SGHRS and CDR2 YFSETQ come from the germline V gene. Full variable domain (missing parts from reference TRBV5-1 and TRBJ1-1): KAGVTQTPRYLIKTRGQQVTLSCSPISGHRSVSWYQQTPGQGLQFLFEYFSETQRNKGNFPGRFSGRQFSNSRSEMNVSTLELGDSALYLCASSLGSTEAFFGQGTRLTVV.

Only a few counts were recorded for this clonotype. The chain carries TRBV20-1 and TRBJ2-7, with D hard to call. Germline loops: CDR1 DFQATT, CDR2 SNEGSKA (reference sequence). Trimming left V 6 bases short and J 6 bases short, with 12 bases between. This CDR3 is 11 amino acids long. The chain's CDR3 is CSAQEWGEQYF. The CDR3 DNA follows: TGCAGTGCCCAAGAATGGGGCGAGCAGTACTTC.

This clonotype came up many times. This chain links TRBV5-1 with TRBJ2-1, with 8 bases that match TRBD2. Unmatched junction bases numbered 6, after V lost 0 bases and J lost 7 bases. This CDR3 spans 15 amino acids. Germline V gene data show CDR1 as SGHRS and CDR2 as YFSETQ. The DNA of the CDR3 is TGCGCCAGCAGCTTGGACGGGGGGGATTGGAATGAGCAGTTCTTC. Amino acid sequence: CASSLDGGDWNEQFF.

This clonotype appeared many times. V usage is TRBV29-1 and J usage is TRBJ1-2, with D possibly TRBD1 on 5 matching bases. Per the germline V gene, CDR1 is SQVTM and CDR2 is ANQGSEA. The CDR3 length is 13 residues. The V gene lost 3 bases and the J gene lost 5 bases, with 13 bases spanning the gap. The CDR3 sequence: CSVDEGTVYGYTF. DNA for the CDR3: TGCAGCGTTGATGAGGGGACGGTATATGGCTACACCTTC. Supplemented by reference TRBV29-1 and TRBJ1-2, the full variable domain reads SAVISQKPSRDICQRGTSLTIQCQVDSQVTMMFWYRQQPGQSLTLIATANQGSEATYESGFVIDKFPISRPNLTFSTLTVSNMSPEDSSIYLCSVDEGTVYGYTFGSGTRLTVV.

This sequence joins TRBV20-1 and TRBJ2-5; D possibly corresponds to TRBD2 (5 bases). V was pared by 1 base and J by 1 base, with 7 bases between. Germline CDR1 is DFQATT and CDR2 is SNEGSKA (reference sequence). The CDR3 is 13 residues long. In DNA, the CDR3 is TGCAGTGCTAGAGGGGGAGTCCAAGAGACCCAGTACTTC. Amino acid sequence: CSARGGVQETQYF.

This clonotype was seen only a few times. The chain links TRBV13 to TRBJ1-1, with TRBD1 matching 7 bases. The germline V gene encodes CDR1 PRHDT and CDR2 FYEKMQ (reference sequence). This CDR3 contains 14 residues. J gave up 0 bases and V 4 bases, and 2 bases lay outside the gene matches. The DNA of the CDR3 is TGTGCCAGCAGCTGGGACAGTCTGAACACTGAAGCTTTCTTT. The encoded protein is CASSWDSLNTEAFF. Full variable domain (rest looked up from reference TRBV13 and TRBJ1-1): AAGVIQSPRHLIKEKRETATLKCYPIPRHDTVYWYQQGPGQDPQFLISFYEKMQSDKGSIPDRFSAQQFSDYHSELNMSSLELGDSALYFCASSWDSLNTEAFFGQGTRLTVV.

Ten or more counts support this clonotype. The chain uses TRBV10-3 and TRBJ2-3, with 10 bases identical to TRBD2. Trimming removed 1 base from V and 6 bases from J; junction bases left unmatched: 4. Per the germline V gene, CDR1 is ENHRY and CDR2 is SYGVKD. The CDR3 length is 15 residues. Written as DNA, the CDR3 is TGTGCCATCAGTGAGTTTATAGCGGGAGGCGATACGCAGTATTTT. This gives the protein CAISEFIAGGDTQYF.

This clonotype was picked up many times. This sequence joins TRBV27 and TRBJ1-5; TRBD1 is a possible D gene (5 bases). The ends were cut back, 4 bases at V and 6 bases at J, with 10 bases in the middle. Germline V gene lookup returns CDR1 MNHEY and CDR2 SMNVEV (reference sequence). The CDR3 is 13 amino acids. This chain's CDR3 is CASSYGAGQPQHF. Here the CDR3 DNA reads TGTGCCAGCAGTTACGGGGCGGGTCAGCCCCAGCATTTT.

The rearrangement uses TRBV4-3 and TRBJ2-7, with a weak D call TRBD1 (6 bases). The CDR3 is made up of 15 amino acids. Trimming cost V 1 base and J 4 bases, with 14 bases left between them. From germline, CDR1 is LGHNA and CDR2 YSLEER. The DNA for the CDR3 is TGCGCCAGCAGCCAAGCTAGGTACAGGGAATACGAGCAGTACTTC. Amino acids: CASSQARYREYEQYF.

V is TRBV25-1 and J is TRBJ2-3, with TRBD1 matching over 7 bases. Germline CDR1 and CDR2: MGHDK and SYGVNS. Trimming removed 2 bases from V and 2 bases from J; junction bases left unmatched: 4. This CDR3 region has 15 residues. CDR3: CASSEGGQSTDTQYF. The CDR3 bases are TGTGCCAGCAGTGAAGGGGGACAGTCCACAGATACGCAGTATTTT.

V gene TRBV12-3 or TRBV12-4 combines with J gene TRBJ1-5; a possible D gene is TRBD1 (5 bases). Trimming removed 8 bases from V and 2 bases from J, with 16 bases in between. The CDR3 consists of 15 residues. The CDR3 region is CASSTTVQGNQPQHF. In DNA, the CDR3 is TGTGCCAGCTCCACGACAGTTCAAGGCAATCAGCCCCAGCATTTT.

The chain links TRBV20-1 to TRBJ2-7, with D perhaps matching TRBD1 (5 bases). CDR3 size: 14 residues. Germline V gene lookup returns CDR1 DFQATT and CDR2 SNEGSKA (reference sequence). V lost 1 base to trimming and J lost 0 bases, with 10 bases between them. Here the CDR3 DNA reads TGCAGTGCTAGAGTAAGGGGCGGCTCCTACGAGCAGTACTTC. Its translation is CSARVRGGSYEQYF.

The rearrangement uses TRBV14 and TRBJ2-7, with TRBD2 identical over 8 bases. The V segment lost 7 bases and the J segment 0 bases; nucleotides outside the gene matches: 5. The germline V gene has CDR1 SGHDN and CDR2 FVKESK. The CDR3 has 14 amino acids. The CDR3 coding sequence is TGTGCCAGCACCCCGACTAGCGACTCCTACGAGCAGTACTTC. Protein sequence: CASTPTSDSYEQYF.

The chain links TRBV7-9 to TRBJ1-1; D is ambiguous. CDR1 is SEHNR, CDR2 FQNEAQ, per germline (reference sequence). Trimming removed 4 bases from V and 3 bases from J, with 12 bases in between. The CDR3 totals 14 residues. The CDR3 bases are TGTGCCAGCAGCTCCCGCCGACAAGACACTGAAGCTTTCTTT. It codes for CASSSRRQDTEAFF. Drawing the rest from reference TRBV7-9 and TRBJ1-1, the complete variable domain is DTGVSQNPRHKITKRGQNVTFRCDPISEHNRLYWYRQTLGQGPEFLTYFQNEAQLEKSRLLSDRFSAERPKGSFSTLEIQRTEQGDSAMYLCASSSRRQDTEAFFGQGTRLTVV.

The chain employs TRBV2 and TRBJ2-2; D is possibly TRBD2 (5 bases). Trimming removed 4 bases at V and 6 bases at J, with 9 bases between. CDR3 length: 13 amino acids. From germline, CDR1 is SNHLY and CDR2 FYNNEI. CDR3 DNA: TGTGCCAGCAGTGGGCGGGTTCCCGGGGAGCTGTTTTTT. Its protein is CASSGRVPGELFF.

The chain has TRBV6-2 or TRBV6-3 and TRBJ2-1; D not resolved. Trimming took off 6 bases at V and 2 bases at J, with 11 bases between the two ends. Germline lookup yields CDR1 MNHEY and CDR2 SVGEGT. There are 14 residues in the CDR3. The CDR3 sequence: CASRMGGPYNEQFF. The CDR3 DNA sequence: TGTGCCAGCAGAATGGGCGGACCCTACAATGAGCAGTTCTTC.

V and J are TRBV5-6 and TRBJ1-2; D unresolved. This CDR3 contains 15 residues. The V gene's germline CDR1 is SGHDT and CDR2 YYEEEE. V gave up 0 bases and J gave up 2 bases, with 11 bases separating them. CDR3: CASSLVSGINYGYTF. The CDR3 nucleotides read TGTGCCAGCAGCTTGGTATCCGGGATCAACTATGGCTACACCTTC.